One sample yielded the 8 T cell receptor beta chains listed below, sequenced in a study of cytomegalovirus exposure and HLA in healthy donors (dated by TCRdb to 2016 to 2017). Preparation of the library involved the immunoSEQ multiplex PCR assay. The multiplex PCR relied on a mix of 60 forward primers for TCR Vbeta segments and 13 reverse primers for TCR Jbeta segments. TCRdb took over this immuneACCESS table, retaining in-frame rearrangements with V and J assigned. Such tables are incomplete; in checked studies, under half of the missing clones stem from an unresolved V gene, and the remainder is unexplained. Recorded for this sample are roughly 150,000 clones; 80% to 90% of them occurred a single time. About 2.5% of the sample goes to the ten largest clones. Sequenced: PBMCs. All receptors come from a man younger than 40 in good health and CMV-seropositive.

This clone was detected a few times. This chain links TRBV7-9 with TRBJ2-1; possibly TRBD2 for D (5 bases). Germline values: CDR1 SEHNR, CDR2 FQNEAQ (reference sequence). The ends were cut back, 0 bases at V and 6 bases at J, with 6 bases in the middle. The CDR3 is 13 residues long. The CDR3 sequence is CASSLAAGNEQFF. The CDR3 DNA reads TGTGCCAGCAGCTTAGCGGCGGGCAATGAGCAGTTCTTC.

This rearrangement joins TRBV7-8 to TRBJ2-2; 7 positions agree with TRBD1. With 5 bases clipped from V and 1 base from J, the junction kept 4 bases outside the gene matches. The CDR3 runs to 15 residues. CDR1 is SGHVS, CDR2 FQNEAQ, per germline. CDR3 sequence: CASSIRTGNTGELFF. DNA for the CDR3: TGTGCCAGCAGCATTAGGACAGGGAACACCGGGGAGCTGTTTTTT.

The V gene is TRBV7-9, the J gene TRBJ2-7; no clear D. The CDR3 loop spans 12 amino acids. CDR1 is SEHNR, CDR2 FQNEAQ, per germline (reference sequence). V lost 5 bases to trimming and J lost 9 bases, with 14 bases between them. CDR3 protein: CASSLDRVGQYF. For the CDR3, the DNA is TGTGCCAGCAGCCTCGACCGGGTGGGGCAGTACTTC.

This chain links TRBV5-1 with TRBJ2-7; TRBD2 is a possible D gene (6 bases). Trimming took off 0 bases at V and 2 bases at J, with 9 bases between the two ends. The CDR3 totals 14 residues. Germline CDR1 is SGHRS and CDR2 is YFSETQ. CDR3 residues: CASSLVGGTYEQYV. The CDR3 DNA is TGCGCCAGCAGCTTGGTCGGGGGAACCTACGAGCAGTACGTC.

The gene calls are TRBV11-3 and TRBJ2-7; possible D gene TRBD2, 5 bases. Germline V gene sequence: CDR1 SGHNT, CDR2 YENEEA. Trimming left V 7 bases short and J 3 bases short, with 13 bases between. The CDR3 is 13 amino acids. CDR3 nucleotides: TGTGCCAGCAATGATGGAGAGGGCTACGAGCAGTACTTC. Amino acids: CASNDGEGYEQYF.

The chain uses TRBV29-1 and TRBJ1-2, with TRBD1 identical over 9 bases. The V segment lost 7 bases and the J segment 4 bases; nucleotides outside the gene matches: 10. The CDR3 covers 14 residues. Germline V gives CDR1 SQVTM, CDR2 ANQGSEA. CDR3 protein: CSAGGQGLFYGYTF. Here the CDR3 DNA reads TGCAGCGCCGGGGGACAGGGCCTTTTCTATGGCTACACCTTC.

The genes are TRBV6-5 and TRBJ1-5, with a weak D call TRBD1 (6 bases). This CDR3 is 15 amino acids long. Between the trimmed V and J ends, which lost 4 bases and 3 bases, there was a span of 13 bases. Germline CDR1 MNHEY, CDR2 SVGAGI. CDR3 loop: CASSSPYRDNQPQHF. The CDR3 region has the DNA TGTGCCAGCAGTTCACCGTACAGGGACAATCAGCCCCAGCATTTT.

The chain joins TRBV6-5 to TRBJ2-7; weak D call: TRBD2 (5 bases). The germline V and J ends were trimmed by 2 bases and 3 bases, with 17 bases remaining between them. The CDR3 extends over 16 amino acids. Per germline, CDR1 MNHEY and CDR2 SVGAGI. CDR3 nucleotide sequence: TGTGCCAGCAGTTACCAATCGGCGGGCGGAATCTACGAGCAGTACTTC. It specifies CASSYQSAGGIYEQYF.